This TCR beta chain was observed in a study of blood T cell repertoires in COVID-19. Patients from Seattle were sampled longitudinally, starting during active infection. Germline V gives CDR1 KGHSH, CDR2 LQKENI. V lost 7 bases and J 0 bases, leaving 9 bases between the germline ends. The CDR3 sequence is 14 residues long. Original processing methods: How many nucleated cells were present was estimated from reference gene primer amplification. Profiled with immunoSEQ multiplex PCR; TCRdb holds only in-frame clones, not every one. The V and J calls and clone size are taken from that table; D and trimming were inferred from the DNA. Altogether about 180,000 clones are present, roughly 84% being singletons, with the ten largest covering about 7%.

This clonotype was obtained from a woman aged 40 to 55 with COVID-19, enrolled during active disease. The chain joins TRBV18 to TRBJ1-4; possibly TRBD1 for D (5 bases). Sequenced sample: peripheral blood. The CDR3 region has the DNA TGTGCCAGCTTGTCGGGGGCAACTAATGAAAAACTGTTTTTT. This sequence encodes CASLSGATNEKLFF. The variable domain in full, completed from reference TRBV18 and TRBJ1-4, reads NAGVMQNPRHLVRRRGQEARLRCSPMKGHSHVYWYRQLPEEGLKFMVYLQKENIIDESGMPKERFSAEFPKEGPSILRIQQVVRGDSAAYFCASLSGATNEKLFFGSGTQLSVL.